The entry below gives a single TCR beta chain sequence along with its context. Its antigen is not identified. The source of the sample is a study of CD8+CD57+ T cells in acquired aplastic anemia. Overall study results and limits: Researchers reported that CD8+ Simpson's diversity was not significantly different in patients versus controls.

With 10 bases removed from V and 5 bases from J, the gap between germline ends came to 17 bases. The CDR3 length is 13 residues. Germline values: CDR1 SNHLY, CDR2 FYNNEI. TCR beta VDJ combinations and CDR3 sequences were profiled from genomic DNA. TCRdb re-derived calls from the reads in MiXCR, one entry per CDR3 protein. The repertoire holds 200,000 to 250,000 distinct CDR3 sequences, around 63% seen once, with 25% to 30% in the top ten. The receptor was isolated from a human donor in good health. Sequenced: sorted CD4+, CD8+, or CD8+CD57+ T cells (not recorded which) from PBMCs. The V call is TRBV2, the J call TRBJ2-5, with D possibly TRBD2 on 5 matching bases. The CDR3 DNA reads TGTGCCACCAGAGTGGAGGTTTGGGAGACCCAGTACTTC. Translation gives CATRVEVWETQYF. Filled out from reference TRBV2 and TRBJ2-5, the complete variable domain reads EPEVTQTPSHQVTQMGQEVILRCVPISNHLYFYWYRQILGQKVEFLVSFYNNEISEKSEIFDDQFSVERPDGSNFTLKIRSTKLEDSAMYFCATRVEVWETQYFGPGTRLLVL.